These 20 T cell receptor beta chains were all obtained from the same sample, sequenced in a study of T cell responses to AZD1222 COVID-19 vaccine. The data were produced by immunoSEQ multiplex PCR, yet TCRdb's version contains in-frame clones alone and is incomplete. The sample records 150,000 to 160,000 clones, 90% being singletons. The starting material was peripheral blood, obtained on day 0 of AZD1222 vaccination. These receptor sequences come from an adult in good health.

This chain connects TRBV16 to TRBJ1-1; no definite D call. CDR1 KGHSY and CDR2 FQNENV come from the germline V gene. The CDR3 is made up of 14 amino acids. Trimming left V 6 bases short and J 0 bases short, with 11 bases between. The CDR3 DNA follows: TGTGCCAGCAGACCGGCAGACATGAACACTGAAGCTTTCTTT. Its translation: CASRPADMNTEAFF.

This CDR3 reads CARSKDRLSWIAKNIQYF. For the CDR3, the DNA is TGTGCCAGAAGCAAAGACAGGCTGTCGTGGATAGCCAAAAACATTCAGTACTTC. The rearrangement joins TRBV5-3 to TRBJ2-4; TRBD1 is a possible D gene (6 bases). TRBV5-3 is recorded as an ORF, its role being uncertain. V was pared by 4 bases and J by 0 bases, with 20 bases between. There are 18 residues in the CDR3.

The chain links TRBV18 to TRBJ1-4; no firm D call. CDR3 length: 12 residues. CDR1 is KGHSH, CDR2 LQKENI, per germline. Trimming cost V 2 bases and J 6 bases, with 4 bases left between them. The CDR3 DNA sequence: TGTGCCAGCTCACCAAACGATGAAAAACTGTTTTTT. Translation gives CASSPNDEKLFF.

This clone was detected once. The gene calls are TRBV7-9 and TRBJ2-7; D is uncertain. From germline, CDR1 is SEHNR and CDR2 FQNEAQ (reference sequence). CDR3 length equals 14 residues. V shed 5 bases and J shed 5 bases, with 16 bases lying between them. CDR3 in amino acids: CASSQVLVMDEQYF. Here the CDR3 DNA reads TGTGCCAGCAGCCAGGTCCTTGTCATGGACGAGCAGTACTTC.

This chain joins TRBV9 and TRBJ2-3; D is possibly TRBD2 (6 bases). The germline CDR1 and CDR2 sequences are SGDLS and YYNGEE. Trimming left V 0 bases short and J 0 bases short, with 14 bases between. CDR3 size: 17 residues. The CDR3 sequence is CASSVDAGGTSTDTQYF. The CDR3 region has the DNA TGTGCCAGCAGCGTAGATGCGGGCGGGACTAGCACAGATACGCAGTATTTT.

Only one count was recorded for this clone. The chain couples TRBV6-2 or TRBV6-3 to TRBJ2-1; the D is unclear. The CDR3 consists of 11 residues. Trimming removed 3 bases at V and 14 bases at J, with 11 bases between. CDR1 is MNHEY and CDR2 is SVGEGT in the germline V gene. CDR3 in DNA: TGTGCCAGCAGTTATCCTCCCGGTGAGTTCTTC. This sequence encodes CASSYPPGEFF.

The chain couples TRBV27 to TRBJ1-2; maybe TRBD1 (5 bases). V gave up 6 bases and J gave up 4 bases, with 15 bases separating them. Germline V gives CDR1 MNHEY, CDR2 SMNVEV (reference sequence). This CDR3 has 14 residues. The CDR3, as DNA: TGTGCCAGCAGGGAAAGGGGAGGAGGCTATGGCTACACCTTC. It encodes CASRERGGGYGYTF.

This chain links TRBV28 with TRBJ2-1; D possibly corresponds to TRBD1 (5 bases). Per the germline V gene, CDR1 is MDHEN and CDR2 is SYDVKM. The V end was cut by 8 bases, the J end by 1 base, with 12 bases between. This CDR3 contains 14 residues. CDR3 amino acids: CASSTGTSYNEQFF. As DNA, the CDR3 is TGTGCCAGCTCAACAGGTACTTCCTACAATGAGCAGTTCTTC.

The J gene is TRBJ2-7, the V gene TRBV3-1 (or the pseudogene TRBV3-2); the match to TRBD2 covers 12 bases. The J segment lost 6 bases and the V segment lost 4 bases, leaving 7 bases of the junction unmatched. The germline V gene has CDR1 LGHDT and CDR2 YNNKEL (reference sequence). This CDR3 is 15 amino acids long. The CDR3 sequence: CASSPGLAGWGEQYF. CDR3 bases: TGTGCCAGCAGCCCCGGACTAGCGGGGTGGGGCGAGCAGTACTTC.

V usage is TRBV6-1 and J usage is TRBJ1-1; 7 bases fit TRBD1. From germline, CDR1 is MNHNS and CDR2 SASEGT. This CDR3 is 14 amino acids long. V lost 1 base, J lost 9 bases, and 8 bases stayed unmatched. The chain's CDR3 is CASSEVQGRLQAFF. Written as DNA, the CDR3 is TGTGCCAGCAGTGAAGTACAGGGGCGTCTTCAAGCTTTCTTT.

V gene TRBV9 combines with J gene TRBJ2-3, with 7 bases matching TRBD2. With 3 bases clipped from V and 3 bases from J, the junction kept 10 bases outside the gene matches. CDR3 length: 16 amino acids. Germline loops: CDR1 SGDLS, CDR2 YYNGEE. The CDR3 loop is CASSAVGGRGTDTQYF. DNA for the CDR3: TGTGCCAGCAGCGCGGTAGGCGGGAGAGGAACAGATACGCAGTATTTT. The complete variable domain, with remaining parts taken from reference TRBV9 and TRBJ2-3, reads DSGVTQTPKHLITATGQRVTLRCSPRSGDLSVYWYQQSLDQGLQFLIQYYNGEERAKGNILERFSAQQFPDLHSELNLSSLELGDSALYFCASSAVGGRGTDTQYFGPGTRLTVL.

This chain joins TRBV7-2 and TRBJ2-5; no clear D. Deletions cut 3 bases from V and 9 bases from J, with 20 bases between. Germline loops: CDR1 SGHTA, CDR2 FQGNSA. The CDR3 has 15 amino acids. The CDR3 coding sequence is TGTGCCAGCAGCTTTGGTTGGGCAGTTCCAACGCCCCAGTACTTC. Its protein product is CASSFGWAVPTPQYF.

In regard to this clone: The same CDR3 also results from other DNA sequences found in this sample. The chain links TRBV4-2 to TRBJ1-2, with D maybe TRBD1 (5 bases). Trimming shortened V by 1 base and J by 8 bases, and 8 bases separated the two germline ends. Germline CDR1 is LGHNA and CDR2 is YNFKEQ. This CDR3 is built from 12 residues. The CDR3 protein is CASSQAGDGYTF. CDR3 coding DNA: TGTGCCAGCAGCCAAGCTGGGGACGGCTACACCTTC.

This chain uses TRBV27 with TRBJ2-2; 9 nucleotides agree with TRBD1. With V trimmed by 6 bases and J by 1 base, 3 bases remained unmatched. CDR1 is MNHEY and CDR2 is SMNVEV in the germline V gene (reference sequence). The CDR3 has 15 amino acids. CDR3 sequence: CASRGQGLNTGELFF. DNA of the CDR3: TGTGCCAGCAGGGGACAGGGACTGAACACCGGGGAGCTGTTTTTT.

CDR3 residues: CSVIIPGSYEQYF. The DNA for the CDR3 is TGCAGCGTTATTATACCAGGATCCTACGAGCAGTACTTC. The chain carries TRBV29-1 and TRBJ2-7, with D uncertain. Per the germline V gene, CDR1 is SQVTM and CDR2 is ANQGSEA. This CDR3 has 13 amino acids. V was pared by 5 bases and J by 1 base, with 12 bases between.

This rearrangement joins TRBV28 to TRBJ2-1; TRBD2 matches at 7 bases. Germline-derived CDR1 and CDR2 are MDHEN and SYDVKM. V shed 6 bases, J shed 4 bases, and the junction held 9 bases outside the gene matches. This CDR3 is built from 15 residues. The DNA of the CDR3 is TGTGCCAGCAGCTCCGCAGGGCGGGGGTACAATGAGCAGTTCTTC. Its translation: CASSSAGRGYNEQFF.

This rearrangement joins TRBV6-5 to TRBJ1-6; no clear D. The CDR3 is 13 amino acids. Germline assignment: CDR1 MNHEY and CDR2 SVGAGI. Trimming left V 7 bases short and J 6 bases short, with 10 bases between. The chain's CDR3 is CASKVAVNSPLHF. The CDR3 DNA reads TGTGCCAGCAAAGTGGCGGTTAATTCACCCCTCCACTTT.

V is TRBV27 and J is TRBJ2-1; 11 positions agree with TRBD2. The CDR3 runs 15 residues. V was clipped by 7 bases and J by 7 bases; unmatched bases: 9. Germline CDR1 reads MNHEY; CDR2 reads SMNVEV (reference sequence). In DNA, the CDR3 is TGTGCCAGCACGGGACTAGCGGACCCTAGGAATGAGCAGTTCTTC. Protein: CASTGLADPRNEQFF.

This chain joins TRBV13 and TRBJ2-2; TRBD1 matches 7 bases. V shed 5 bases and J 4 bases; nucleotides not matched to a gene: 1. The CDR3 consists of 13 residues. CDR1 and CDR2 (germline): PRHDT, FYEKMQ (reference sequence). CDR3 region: CASSGQVTGELFF. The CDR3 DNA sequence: TGTGCCAGCAGCGGACAGGTCACCGGGGAGCTGTTTTTT.

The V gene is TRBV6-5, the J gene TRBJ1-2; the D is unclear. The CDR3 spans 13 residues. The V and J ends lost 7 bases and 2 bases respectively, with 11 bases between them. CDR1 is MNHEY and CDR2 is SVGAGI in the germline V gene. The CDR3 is CASTLRENYGYTF. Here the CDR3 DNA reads TGTGCCAGCACCCTACGGGAAAACTATGGCTACACCTTC.